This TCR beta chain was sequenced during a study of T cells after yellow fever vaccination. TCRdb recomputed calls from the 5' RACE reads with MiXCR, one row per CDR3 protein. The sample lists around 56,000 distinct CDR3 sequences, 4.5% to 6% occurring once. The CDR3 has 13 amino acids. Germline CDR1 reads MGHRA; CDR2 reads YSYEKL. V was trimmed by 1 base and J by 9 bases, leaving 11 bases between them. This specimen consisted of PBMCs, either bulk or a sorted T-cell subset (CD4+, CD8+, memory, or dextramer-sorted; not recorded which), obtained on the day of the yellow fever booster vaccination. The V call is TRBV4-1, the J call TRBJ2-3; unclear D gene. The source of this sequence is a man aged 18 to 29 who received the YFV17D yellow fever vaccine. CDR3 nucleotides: TGCGCCAGCAGCCAAGTTCCTCGAGAGACGCAGTATTTT. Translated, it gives CASSQVPRETQYF.